This entry features one T cell receptor beta chain sequence. This sample was included in a study of blood T cell repertoires in COVID-19. This CDR3 has 18 residues. Germline V lookup: CDR1 SGHTS, CDR2 YDEGEE. V was shortened by 4 bases and J by 6 bases, with 23 bases between the two germline ends. In the original analysis: Estimation of nucleated cell counts relied on the amplification of reference gene primers. Data came from immunoSEQ multiplex PCR; TCRdb stores just in-frame clones and leaves some out. V, J and clone size are taken as reported in that table, and D and trimming were inferred from the DNA itself. The sample lists around 160,000 clones, around 80% occurring once.

The source of this sequence is a man aged 50 to 59 who had recovered from COVID-19. The sequencing sample was made of PBMCs or T cells enriched from blood (not recorded which). V gene TRBV5-8 combines with J gene TRBJ1-6; perhaps TRBD1 as D (5 bases). CDR3 sequence reads: CASSPQVGGGRSNSPLHF. CDR3 in DNA: TGTGCCAGCAGCCCTCAGGTCGGGGGTGGACGGTCTAATTCACCCCTCCACTTT.